Listed here are 16 T cell receptor beta chains from one sample, sequenced in a study of T cell responses to AZD1222 COVID-19 vaccine. The repertoire was sequenced with immunoSEQ multiplex PCR; TCRdb's copy has only in-frame clones and lacks some. The sample gives about 120,000 clones, around 90% of which show up once; 5% to 6.5% is in the top ten. The specimen was peripheral blood, collected on day 0 of AZD1222 vaccination. These receptors were taken from an adult in good health.

This chain links TRBV18 with TRBJ2-2, with a weak D call TRBD2 (5 bases). This CDR3 is built from 15 residues. Per germline, CDR1 KGHSH and CDR2 LQKENI. Between the trimmed V and J ends, which lost 2 bases and 0 bases, there was a span of 7 bases. Here the CDR3 reads CASSPVDSNTGELFF. The CDR3 DNA reads as TGTGCCAGCTCACCAGTGGACTCGAACACCGGGGAGCTGTTTTTT.

The chain couples TRBV18 to TRBJ1-1, with D perhaps matching TRBD1 (5 bases). This CDR3 has 15 amino acids. Trimming cost V 5 bases and J 4 bases, with 17 bases left between them. CDR1 KGHSH and CDR2 LQKENI come from the germline V gene. DNA of the CDR3: TGTGCCAGCTCAGCCAGTTTTCCTGGGGGCACTGAAGCTTTCTTT. This encodes CASSASFPGGTEAFF.

Only one count was recorded for this clone. The V and J genes are TRBV7-6 and TRBJ1-3; the D is unclear. This CDR3 has 18 amino acids. Germline CDR1 is SGHVS and CDR2 is FNYEAQ. Trimming removed 5 bases at V and 1 base at J, with 21 bases between. CDR3 coding DNA: TGTGCCAGCAGCCCAGTCAGCAAAGGGCCCCCTTCTGGAAACACCATATATTTT. This codes for CASSPVSKGPPSGNTIYF.

In this sample, this clone turned up a few times. This chain links TRBV25-1 with TRBJ2-7; D call uncertain. CDR1 is MGHDK and CDR2 is SYGVNS in the germline V gene. V was pared by 6 bases and J by 2 bases, with 5 bases between. The CDR3 totals 11 residues. CDR3 in DNA: TGTGCCAGCAGGGAGACCTACGAGCAGTACTTC. Its protein product is CASRETYEQYF.

The J gene is TRBJ1-4, the V gene TRBV30, with 8 bases lining up with TRBD1. The CDR3 runs 15 residues. Germline-derived CDR1 and CDR2 are GTSNPN and SVGIG (reference sequence). Trimming at V came to 1 base and at J to 7 bases, leaving 8 bases not matched to a gene. CDR3 nucleotide sequence: TGTGCCTGGAGTGAGAGGACAGGGTTCCGTGAAAAACTGTTTTTT. Translating gives CAWSERTGFREKLFF.

The V gene is TRBV18, the J gene TRBJ2-1; D gene unclear. CDR1 and CDR2 (germline): KGHSH, LQKENI. CDR3 length: 15 residues. The V gene lost 3 bases and the J gene lost 7 bases, with 16 bases spanning the gap. The CDR3: CASSPSPSLGNEQFF. CDR3 DNA: TGTGCCAGCTCACCCTCGCCTAGTCTGGGGAATGAGCAGTTCTTC.

J is TRBJ1-1 and V is TRBV24-1; weak D call: TRBD1 (6 bases). The length of the CDR3 is 16 residues. Per germline, CDR1 KGHDR and CDR2 SFDVKD. Between the trimmed V and J ends, which lost 9 bases and 1 base, there was a span of 20 bases. The chain's CDR3 is CATPRPSGGGNTEAFF. The CDR3 bases are TGTGCCACCCCGCGCCCTAGCGGAGGGGGGAACACTGAAGCTTTCTTT.

The chain links TRBV9 to TRBJ1-1, with D possibly being TRBD1 (6 bases). This CDR3 is 14 amino acids long. V was cut by 3 bases and J by 0 bases, with 9 bases left in between. Germline lookup yields CDR1 SGDLS and CDR2 YYNGEE. The CDR3 DNA is TGTGCCAGCAGCGCGGGACAAATGAACACTGAAGCTTTCTTT. Protein sequence: CASSAGQMNTEAFF.

The chain couples TRBV3-1 (or the pseudogene TRBV3-2) to TRBJ2-7; 9 nucleotides align to TRBD1. Looked up from germline, CDR1 is LGHDT and CDR2 is YNNKEL (reference sequence). The CDR3 contains 13 residues. Trimming removed 5 bases from V and 7 bases from J; junction bases left unmatched: 6. CDR3 nucleotides: TGTGCCAGCAGCACACAGGGGGCGCAAGAGCAGTACTTC. It translates to CASSTQGAQEQYF.

The chain employs TRBV29-1 and TRBJ2-7, with a possible D match to TRBD2 (6 bases). V was clipped by 4 bases and J by 4 bases, with 11 bases between them. This CDR3 region has 12 residues. Germline values: CDR1 SQVTM, CDR2 ANQGSEA. Here the CDR3 DNA reads TGCAGCGTTGGGGCGCGGGATTACGAGCAGTACTTC. Amino acid sequence: CSVGARDYEQYF.

The genes are TRBV28 and TRBJ1-5, with D hard to call. Germline values: CDR1 MDHEN, CDR2 SYDVKM. Between the trimmed V and J ends, which lost 7 bases and 4 bases, there was a span of 14 bases. The CDR3 is 14 amino acids. The CDR3 nucleotides are TGTGCCAGCATCGGTTTGGATAAGAATCAGCCCCAGCATTTT. Translating gives CASIGLDKNQPQHF.

The chain uses TRBV30 and TRBJ2-7; the D call may be TRBD1 or TRBD2 (5 bases each). Germline CDR1 reads GTSNPN; CDR2 reads SVGIG (reference sequence). CDR3 length: 12 amino acids. With 5 bases removed from V and 3 bases from J, the gap between germline ends came to 11 bases. The CDR3 DNA sequence: TGTGCCTGGGCTCCGGGACGCTACGAGCAGTACTTC. This encodes CAWAPGRYEQYF.

The chain links TRBV7-9 to TRBJ2-1; TRBD1 might be the D (6 bases). This CDR3 contains 13 residues. Germline CDR1 is SEHNR and CDR2 is FQNEAQ (reference sequence). V was clipped by 2 bases and J by 9 bases, with 11 bases between them. The CDR3 spells CASSLTRDTEQFF. CDR3 bases: TGTGCCAGCAGCTTAACCCGGGACACTGAGCAGTTCTTC.

V and J are TRBV7-9 and TRBJ2-3; 9 bases agree with TRBD1. The V gene's germline CDR1 is SEHNR and CDR2 FQNEAQ (reference sequence). J lost 3 bases, V lost 1 base, and 5 bases had no gene match. The CDR3 is 16 amino acids. CDR3 DNA: TGTGCCAGCAGCTTAGAGTGGGACAGGGATACAGATACGCAGTATTTT. Translation: CASSLEWDRDTDTQYF.

The V call is TRBV24-1, the J call TRBJ2-1; D is unclear. Germline V gives CDR1 KGHDR, CDR2 SFDVKD. Trimming stripped 5 bases from V and 5 bases from J, with 6 bases between. The CDR3 consists of 12 residues. The CDR3 coding sequence is TGTGCCACCAGTGTACGGAACAATGAGCAGTTCTTC. It encodes CATSVRNNEQFF.

This clone was seen just once. Other DNA sequences in this sample translate to the same CDR3. The chain carries TRBV5-6 and TRBJ2-5; D is undetermined. CDR3 length: 11 amino acids. Germline V gene sequence: CDR1 SGHDT, CDR2 YYEEEE. V was shortened by 1 base and J by 4 bases, with 2 bases between the two germline ends. The CDR3 reads CASSLSETQYF. Written as DNA, the CDR3 is TGTGCCAGCAGCTTGTCAGAGACCCAGTACTTC.